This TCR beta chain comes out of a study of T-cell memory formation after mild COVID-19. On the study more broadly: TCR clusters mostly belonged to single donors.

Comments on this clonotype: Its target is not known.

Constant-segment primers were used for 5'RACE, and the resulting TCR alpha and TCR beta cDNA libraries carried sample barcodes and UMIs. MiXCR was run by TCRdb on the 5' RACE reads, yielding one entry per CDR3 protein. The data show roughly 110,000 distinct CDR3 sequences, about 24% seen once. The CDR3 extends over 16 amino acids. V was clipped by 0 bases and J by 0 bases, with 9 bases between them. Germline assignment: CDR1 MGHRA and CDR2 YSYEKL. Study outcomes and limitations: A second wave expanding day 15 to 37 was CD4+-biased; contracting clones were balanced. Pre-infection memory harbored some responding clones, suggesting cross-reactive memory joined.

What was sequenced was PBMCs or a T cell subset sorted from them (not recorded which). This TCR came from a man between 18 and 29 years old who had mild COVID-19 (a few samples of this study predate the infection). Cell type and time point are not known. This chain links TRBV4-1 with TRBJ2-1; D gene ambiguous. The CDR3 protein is CASSQDPGYSYNEQFF. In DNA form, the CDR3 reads TGCGCCAGCAGCCAAGATCCGGGCTACTCCTACAATGAGCAGTTCTTC.